The rows below give T cell receptor beta chains drawn from one sample of a study of CD8 T cells in Susac syndrome. TCRdb reanalysed the immunoSEQ multiplex PCR reads using MiXCR and keeps one entry per CDR3 protein. Of approximately 160,000 distinct CDR3 sequences listed, under 95% are singletons. Source material: CD4+ T cells from PBMCs. These TCRs come from a human donor in good health. CDR3s include the opening cysteine and the closing phenylalanine or tryptophan.

V	J	CDR3
TRBV6-5	TRBJ1-1	CASSKEGLGTEAFF
TRBV20-1	TRBJ2-5	CSARDQKSWEETQYF
TRBV28	TRBJ1-1	CASRSPGTENTEAFF
TRBV5-1	TRBJ1-1	CASQGQGNTEAFF
TRBV2	TRBJ1-1	CASSDRPGGNTEAFF
TRBV20-1	TRBJ1-2	CSARERSAAEDYGYTF
TRBV7-8	TRBJ2-5	CASSLVTSGGAKTQYF
TRBV28	TRBJ2-7	CASASSGHDPPTGLAPPSYEQYF
TRBV2	TRBJ2-7	CASRNRDRGYEQYF
TRBV7-2	TRBJ2-5	CASSFQLYTGDQETQYF
TRBV5-1	TRBJ2-7	CASSPGGTGAEQYF
TRBV30	TRBJ2-2	CAWSVLSLANTGELFF
TRBV5-4	TRBJ2-3	CASSYRDHTDTQYF
TRBV16	TRBJ1-5	CASAGSNQPQHF
TRBV27	TRBJ1-5	CASSYSGYNQPQHF
TRBV18	TRBJ2-3	CASSPRTDADTQYF
TRBV20-1	TRBJ2-1	CSATNRDRGYNEQFF
TRBV6-5	TRBJ1-2	CASSSGQGSDYGYTF
TRBV6-5	TRBJ1-4	CASSQGTTNEKLFF
TRBV20-1	TRBJ2-7	CSARDPRTGGYEQYF
TRBV20-1	TRBJ2-6	CSARDRVRTGANVLTF
TRBV28	TRBJ2-4	CASRQWTGENIQYF
TRBV4-1	TRBJ2-3	CASSQRLAGFSTDTQYF
TRBV5-1	TRBJ1-1	CASRFDTNTEAFF
TRBV6-1	TRBJ1-1	CASTPEWGNTEAFF
TRBV18	TRBJ2-7	CASSPSTGDYEQYF
TRBV6-2/TRBV6-3	TRBJ1-1	CASSYSPGPATEAFF
TRBV6-1	TRBJ2-7	CASSPRGQGADEQYF
TRBV24-1	TRBJ2-3	CATSDIPGRSTDTQYF
TRBV18	TRBJ2-1	CASSPQEGLAGPNNEQFF
TRBV29-1	TRBJ1-1	CSSQNTEAFF
TRBV7-9	TRBJ1-6	CASSPRQSSYNSPLHF
TRBV6-6	TRBJ1-5	CASSSDRGLSQPQHF
TRBV29-1	TRBJ1-2	CSVTGGGNYGYTF
TRBV5-4	TRBJ2-2	CASSLGRGVNTGELFF
TRBV7-9	TRBJ1-2	CASSSTFGYTF
TRBV5-1	TRBJ2-7	CASSLVRRDSYEQYF
TRBV3-1	TRBJ2-4	CASSQADRENIQYF
TRBV10-3	TRBJ1-2	CAIRSGQGDGYTF
TRBV19	TRBJ2-7	CASSPQNWPGDSYEQYF
TRBV5-1	TRBJ1-1	CASSGTSASEAFF
TRBV30	TRBJ1-1	CAWDRQGKSEAFF
TRBV5-4	TRBJ2-5	CASSRGTSAHQETQYF
TRBV7-2	TRBJ1-2	CASRAVQGNGYTF
TRBV20-1	TRBJ2-5	CSARPGQETQYF
TRBV3-1	TRBJ2-7	CASSQWGQAYEQYF
TRBV5-6	TRBJ2-3	CASRRTGEADTQYF
TRBV2	TRBJ2-1	CASKQQGVYNEQFF
TRBV7-9	TRBJ2-3	CASSLAGPDTQYF
TRBV9	TRBJ2-1	CASSTAGGPRDEQFF
TRBV7-9	TRBJ2-1	CASSLLRRGNEQFF
TRBV6-5	TRBJ1-1	CASSYAEIPRAFF
TRBV20-1	TRBJ1-1	CSAGGGTMNTEAFF
TRBV9	TRBJ2-7	CASSVAAGPSYEQYF
TRBV9	TRBJ2-3	CASSVGGRRASTDTQYF
TRBV7-9	TRBJ2-2	CASSLTGTNTGELFF